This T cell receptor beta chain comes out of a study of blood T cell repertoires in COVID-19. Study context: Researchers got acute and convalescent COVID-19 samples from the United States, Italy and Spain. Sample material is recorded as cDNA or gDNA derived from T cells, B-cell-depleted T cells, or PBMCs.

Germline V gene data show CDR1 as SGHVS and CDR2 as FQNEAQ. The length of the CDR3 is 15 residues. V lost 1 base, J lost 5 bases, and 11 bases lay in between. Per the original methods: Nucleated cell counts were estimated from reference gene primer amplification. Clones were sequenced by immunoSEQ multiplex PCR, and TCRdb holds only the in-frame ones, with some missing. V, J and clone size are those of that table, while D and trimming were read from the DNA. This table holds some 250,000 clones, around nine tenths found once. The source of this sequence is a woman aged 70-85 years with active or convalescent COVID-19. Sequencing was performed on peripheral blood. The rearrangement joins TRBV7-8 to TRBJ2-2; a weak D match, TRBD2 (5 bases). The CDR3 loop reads CASSLEFGGTGELFF. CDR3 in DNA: TGTGCCAGCAGCTTAGAGTTTGGAGGAACCGGGGAGCTGTTTTTT.